The clone carrying this T cell receptor (beta chain) appeared a few times. Its target is unknown. This CDR3 region has 15 residues. Trimming took off 1 base at V and 2 bases at J, with 12 bases between the two ends. Germline values: CDR1 SGHRS, CDR2 YFSETQ. The data stem from a study of beta chain features in type 1 diabetes. Whole-study results and caveats: Researchers reported that naive, central memory and Treg TCRB repertoires appeared more similar in patients than in healthy donors. Moderately but significantly shorter TCRB CDR3s were found in Type 1 diabetes patients in all four CD4+ subsets.

Expressed TCRB transcripts were sequenced because the isolated RNA had all been reverse transcribed beforehand. Assay used: immunoSEQ multiplex PCR; TCRdb lists only in-frame clones, some missing. In the table there are 600,000 or so clones, over 11% of which are singletons. The sequenced sample was naive CD4+ T cells from blood. This clonotype was obtained from a man aged 18 to 35 with type 1 diabetes. V and J are TRBV5-1 and TRBJ2-5, with a possible D match to TRBD2 (5 bases). The chain's CDR3 is CASSLLMSGQETQYF. CDR3 DNA sequence: TGCGCCAGCAGCTTGTTGATGAGCGGACAAGAGACCCAGTACTTC.